This is a list of T cell receptor beta chains from one sample in a study of CD8 T cells in ankylosing spondylitis. Each CDR3 protein is one row after TCRdb ran MiXCR on the 5' RACE reads. This table has 200,000 or so distinct CDR3 sequences, 13% appearing once. What was sequenced was blood, either unsorted or a sorted T cell fraction (not recorded which). The receptors come from a female donor with ankylosing spondylitis or in good health (not recorded which). The CDR3 runs from the conserved cysteine through the conserved F or W. A D gene is named only where the DNA matches it firmly. Size tells how often a clone was seen (once, few, many) or the class of an expanded clone, and some rows leave it out.

cdr3_aa	cdr3_nt	clone_size	j_call	v_call	d_call
CASSFRVLNEQFF	TGTGCCAGCAGCTTTAGGGTCCTCAATGAGCAGTTCTTC	few	TRBJ2-1	TRBV7-2	-
CASSLVAYYSNQPQHF	TGTGCCAGCAGCTTAGTGGCATACTATAGCAATCAGCCCCAGCATTTT	many	TRBJ1-5	TRBV7-2	-
CASSLQANTEAFF	TGCGCCAGCAGCTTGCAGGCGAACACTGAAGCTTTCTTT	many	TRBJ1-1	TRBV5-1	-
CASSSESMGGYEQYF	TGTGCCAGCAGCTCCGAGAGCATGGGAGGCTACGAGCAGTACTTC	few	TRBJ2-7	TRBV14	-
CASSSSSRVRSYEQYF	TGTGCCAGCAGCTCTTCTAGCAGGGTTCGCTCCTACGAGCAGTACTTC	many	TRBJ2-7	TRBV7-2	-
CASSPSWGLNQPQHF	TGTGCCAGCAGTCCGTCTTGGGGGCTTAATCAGCCCCAGCATTTT	many	TRBJ1-5	TRBV12-3/TRBV12-4	-
CASSFGYNEQFF	TGTGCCAGCAGCTTCGGGTACAATGAGCAGTTCTTC	many	TRBJ2-1	TRBV11-3	-
CASSSDFYEQYF	TGTGCCAGCAGTTCTGACTTCTACGAGCAGTACTTC	-	TRBJ2-7	TRBV12-3/TRBV12-4	-
CASSERVGSGNTIYF	TGTGCCAGCAGTGAAAGGGTGGGAAGCGGAAACACCATATATTTT	many	TRBJ1-3	TRBV2	-
CASSPRQHNTGELFF	TGTGCCAGCAGCCCCCGGCAGCATAACACCGGGGAGCTGTTTTTT	many	TRBJ2-2	TRBV6-1	-
CASRPPAGADTQYF	TGTGCCAGCAGACCCCCGGCCGGCGCCGATACGCAGTATTTT	many	TRBJ2-3	TRBV27	-
CSVHNTLTYEQYF	TGCAGCGTCCACAACACCCTAACCTACGAGCAGTACTTC	many	TRBJ2-7	TRBV29-1	-
CVSSLLSGGWQPQHF	TGTGTCAGCAGCTTATTAAGTGGGGGCTGGCAGCCCCAGCATTTT	-	TRBJ1-5	TRBV7-2	-
CASSLSTYQETQYF	TGTGCCAGCAGTTTATCCACGTACCAAGAGACCCAGTACTTC	few	TRBJ2-5	TRBV12-3/TRBV12-4	-
CASSQGTGGDGYTF	TGTGCCAGCAGCCAAGGGACAGGGGGCGATGGCTACACCTTC	many	TRBJ1-2	TRBV4-2	TRBD1
CASSGTSRTGELFF	TGTGCCAGCAGTGGGACTAGCCGCACCGGGGAGCTGTTTTTT	many	TRBJ2-2	TRBV12-3/TRBV12-4	TRBD2
CASSLERANTEAFF	TGTGCCAGCAGCTTAGAGCGGGCGAACACTGAAGCTTTCTTT	many	TRBJ1-1	TRBV7-6	-
CASSLGGVNQPQHF	TGTGCCAGCAGCTTAGGCGGGGTCAATCAGCCCCAGCATTTT	once	TRBJ1-5	TRBV7-8	-
CATSRDEGWGTDTQYF	TGTGCCACCAGCAGAGATGAGGGATGGGGCACAGATACGCAGTATTTT	many	TRBJ2-3	TRBV15	-
CASSSTVSSTDTQYF	TGTGCCAGCAGTTCGACAGTATCTAGCACAGATACGCAGTATTTT	many	TRBJ2-3	TRBV12-3/TRBV12-4	-
CASSLQQWDQETQYF	TGCGCCAGCAGCTTGCAACAGTGGGACCAAGAGACCCAGTACTTC	-	TRBJ2-5	TRBV5-1	-
CASSLRPPSGSAFNAYNEQFF	TGTGCCAGCAGCTTAAGGCCCCCTAGCGGGAGCGCCTTTAATGCCTACAATGAGCAGTTCTTC	few	TRBJ2-1	TRBV7-3	TRBD2
CASSQPGFDAVSTDTQYF	TGCGCCAGCAGCCAACCCGGCTTCGACGCGGTTAGCACAGATACGCAGTATTTT	few	TRBJ2-3	TRBV4-1	-
CASSLGLMTGGVLTEAFF	TGCGCCAGCAGCTTGGGTTTGATGACAGGGGGCGTTTTAACTGAAGCTTTCTTT	many	TRBJ1-1	TRBV5-1	TRBD1
CASSFVGDLSPVGNQPQHF	TGCGCCAGCAGCTTCGTGGGGGATCTTAGTCCCGTGGGCAATCAGCCCCAGCATTTT	many	TRBJ1-5	TRBV5-1	-
CASSLETVTGELFF	TGCGCCAGCAGCTTGGAGACCGTCACTGGGGAGCTGTTTTTT	few	TRBJ2-2	TRBV5-1	-
CASSLYGEASSGANVLTF	TGTGCCAGCAGTTTATATGGGGAAGCGAGCTCTGGGGCCAACGTCCTGACTTTC	few	TRBJ2-6	TRBV28	-
CASSLGGGSVNTGELFF	TGTGCCAGCAGCCTCGGGGGGGGATCGGTTAACACCGGGGAGCTGTTTTTT	few	TRBJ2-2	TRBV5-4	TRBD2
CASSLNAGPKNIQYF	TGTGCCAGCAGTTTGAACGCGGGACCCAAAAACATTCAGTACTTC	-	TRBJ2-4	TRBV12-3/TRBV12-4	-
CASSFRESYTDTQYF	TGTGCCAGCAGTTTTCGGGAGTCGTACACAGATACGCAGTATTTT	-	TRBJ2-3	TRBV28	-
CAWSPPGESNEQFF	TGTGCCTGGAGTCCCCCGGGAGAAAGCAATGAGCAGTTCTTC	many	TRBJ2-1	TRBV30	-
CASSFGLVGVNEQFF	TGTGCCAGCAGCTTTGGGCTAGTAGGGGTAAATGAGCAGTTCTTC	few	TRBJ2-1	TRBV5-6	-
CASSLAYRNTEAFF	TGTGCCAGCAGCTTAGCGTACAGAAACACTGAAGCTTTCTTT	few	TRBJ1-1	TRBV7-8	-
CASSFGRQSGNQPQHF	TGTGCCAGCAGTTTTGGGCGGCAAAGCGGCAATCAGCCCCAGCATTTT	many	TRBJ1-5	TRBV12-3/TRBV12-4	-
CASSRAFNEQFF	TGCGCCAGCAGCAGAGCCTTCAATGAGCAGTTCTTC	many	TRBJ2-1	TRBV5-1	-
CASSLEAGGFYEQYF	TGCGCCAGCAGCTTGGAGGCAGGGGGCTTCTACGAGCAGTACTTC	many	TRBJ2-7	TRBV5-1	TRBD1
CAISEAPGAELGDEQFF	TGTGCCATCAGTGAGGCGCCGGGCGCGGAGCTCGGGGATGAGCAGTTCTTC	many	TRBJ2-1	TRBV10-3	-
CASSRQGELEAFF	TGTGCCAGCTCGAGACAGGGGGAGCTTGAAGCTTTCTTT	few	TRBJ1-1	TRBV18	TRBD1
CASRRTGSEAFF	TGCGCCAGCAGACGGACAGGATCTGAAGCTTTCTTT	many	TRBJ1-1	TRBV5-1	TRBD1
CASGTGTNTGELFF	TGTGCCAGCGGTACGGGGACGAACACCGGGGAGCTGTTTTTT	-	TRBJ2-2	TRBV7-3	-
CASTSPWGEKNTGELFF	TGTGCCAGCACCTCTCCATGGGGCGAGAAGAACACCGGGGAGCTGTTTTTT	many	TRBJ2-2	TRBV28	-
CSARQLGGYTF	TGCAGTGCTAGACAGCTGGGAGGCTACACCTTC	many	TRBJ1-2	TRBV20-1	-
CSARRPGPHADTQYF	TGCAGTGCTAGAAGGCCGGGACCACACGCAGATACGCAGTATTTT	few	TRBJ2-3	TRBV20-1	-
CASSLSPNQPQHF	TGTGCCAGCAGCTTGAGTCCCAATCAGCCCCAGCATTTT	many	TRBJ1-5	TRBV5-6	-